This T cell receptor (beta chain) was identified in a study of T cell responses to AZD1222 COVID-19 vaccine. Germline-derived CDR1 and CDR2 are LGHNA and YNFKEQ. The junction had 6 bases not matched to a gene; V was cut back by 3 bases and J by 2 bases. The CDR3 sequence is 16 residues long. Assay: immunoSEQ multiplex PCR; the TCRdb copy retains only in-frame clones and omits some. The repertoire holds 200,000 to 250,000 clones, with roughly 94% as singletons. The receptor's source is an adult who received the MenACWY meningococcal vaccine as a control. The V call is TRBV4-2, the J call TRBJ2-7; 11 nucleotides line up with TRBD2. Sequencing used peripheral blood, obtained 28 days after the second dose of the MenACWY control vaccine. The CDR3 is CASSHLSGGATYEQYF. The CDR3 DNA follows: TGTGCCAGCAGCCACCTTAGCGGGGGGGCCACCTACGAGCAGTACTTC.